Listed below are T cell receptor beta chains from one sample, sequenced in a study of blood T cell repertoires in COVID-19. Produced via immunoSEQ multiplex PCR; TCRdb's table is partial and in-frame only. The repertoire holds 150,000 to 200,000 clones, with 87% as singletons. The sample comprised peripheral blood. These receptors originate from a man between 60 and 75 years old with active or convalescent COVID-19. The CDR3 runs from the conserved cysteine through the conserved F or W. A D gene is named only where the DNA matches it firmly. The listing skips clone size in some rows; elsewhere it reads once, few, many or a size class.

>.|TRBJ2-7|TRBV6-5|TRBD1
CASSYGQGAYEQYF
TGTGCCAGCAGTTACGGGCAGGGGGCTTACGAGCAGTACTTC
>.|TRBJ2-2|TRBV18|.
CASSPTSDRTTGELFF
TGTGCCAGCTCACCGACATCGGACAGAACCACCGGGGAGCTGTTTTTT
>.|TRBJ1-3|TRBV6-2/TRBV6-3|TRBD1
CASSYTDRVSGNTIYF
TGTGCCAGCAGTTACACCGACAGGGTCTCTGGAAACACCATATATTTT
>.|TRBJ1-1|TRBV18|.
CASSPAGGNTEAFF
TGTGCCAGCTCACCGGCGGGAGGGAACACTGAAGCTTTCTTT
>.|TRBJ2-3|TRBV5-4|.
CASSLVTGFTTDTQYF
TGTGCCAGCAGCCTCGTGACAGGATTTACCACAGATACGCAGTATTTT
>.|TRBJ1-2|TRBV6-5|TRBD1
CASSYSTGGAGGYTF
TGTGCCAGCAGTTACTCGACAGGGGGCGCGGGGGGCTACACCTTC
>.|TRBJ1-4|TRBV18|.
CASSIRGATNEKLFF
TGTGCCAGCTCAATCAGGGGAGCAACTAATGAAAAACTGTTTTTT
>.|TRBJ2-3|TRBV5-1|.
CASSLESPRGLFTDTQYF
TGCGCCAGCAGCTTGGAATCTCCCCGGGGACTCTTCACAGATACGCAGTATTTT
>once|TRBJ1-3|TRBV5-1|.
CASSWGSSGNTIYF
TGCGCCAGCAGCTGGGGCAGCTCTGGAAACACCATATATTTT
>.|TRBJ1-2|TRBV7-2|.
CASSLSSTATNYGYTF
TGTGCCAGCAGCTTATCAAGCACAGCCACTAACTATGGCTACACCTTC
>.|TRBJ2-7|TRBV7-8|TRBD2
CASSLGLAGAEQYF
TGTGCCAGCAGCTTAGGACTAGCGGGGGCTGAGCAGTACTTC
>.|TRBJ1-1|TRBV15|TRBD1
CATSREGRTGLVTEAFF
TGTGCCACCAGCAGAGAGGGTAGGACAGGGTTGGTGACTGAAGCTTTCTTT
>.|TRBJ1-2|TRBV4-1|TRBD1
CASSSTGRGLYGYTF
TGCGCCAGCAGTTCAACGGGCAGGGGGCTCTATGGCTACACCTTC
>.|TRBJ1-1|TRBV2|.
CASSRGYTEAFF
TGTGCCAGCAGTCGGGGGTACACTGAAGCTTTCTTT
>.|TRBJ2-4|TRBV6-1|.
CASSEAEGNIQYF
TGTGCCAGCAGTGAAGCTGAGGGAAACATTCAGTACTTC
>.|TRBJ1-2|TRBV4-1|.
CASSHAGVYGYTF
TGCGCCAGCAGCCATGCAGGGGTCTATGGCTACACCTTC
>.|TRBJ2-7|TRBV5-6|.
CASSLVLTYREQYF
TGTGCCAGCAGCTTGGTATTGACATACAGGGAGCAGTACTTC
>.|TRBJ2-4|TRBV5-6|TRBD2
CASSPAGAKNIQYF
TGTGCCAGCAGCCCAGCGGGGGCCAAAAACATTCAGTACTTC
>once|TRBJ1-5|TRBV18|.
CASSPTGLDQPQHF
TGTGCCAGCTCTCCTACAGGGTTAGATCAGCCCCAGCATTTT
>.|TRBJ2-7|TRBV3-1/TRBV3-2|TRBD2
CASSRSSGGYEQYF
TGTGCCAGCAGCCGGTCTAGCGGGGGCTACGAGCAGTACTTC
>.|TRBJ1-4|TRBV6-6|TRBD1
CASSYGTGTGDEKLFF
TGTGCCAGCAGTTATGGAACCGGGACAGGGGATGAAAAACTGTTTTTT
>.|TRBJ2-1|TRBV27|TRBD1
CASSEDRAYNEQFF
TGTGCCAGCAGTGAAGACAGGGCCTACAATGAGCAGTTCTTC
>.|TRBJ1-5|TRBV24-1|.
CATSGGNSNQPQHF
TGTGCCACCAGTGGAGGGAATAGCAATCAGCCCCAGCATTTT
>.|TRBJ2-3|TRBV10-1|TRBD2
CASSPRTSGGLNTQYF
TGCGCCAGCAGTCCCCGGACTAGCGGGGGGCTCAATACGCAGTATTTT
>.|TRBJ1-6|TRBV11-2|TRBD1
CASSQIGQGNSPLHF
TGTGCCAGCAGCCAAATTGGACAGGGGAATTCACCCCTCCACTTT
>once|TRBJ1-6|TRBV6-5|TRBD1
CASKMGQEFSPLHF
TGTGCCAGCAAAATGGGACAGGAGTTTTCACCCCTCCACTTT